This T cell receptor (beta chain) was identified during a study of blood T cell repertoires in COVID-19 (dated by TCRdb to 2020 to 2021). In terms of the full investigation: The collaborator samples originated in the United States, Italy and Spain and spanned the acute and convalescent phases of COVID-19. The prospective study material was composed of cDNA or gDNA derived from T cells, B-cell-depleted T cells, or PBMCs. The dataset comprised deeply sampled blood TCRbeta repertoires from subjects exposed to, actively infected with, or recovered from COVID-19. The repertoires were released in a freely available public database meant as a resource for research on the immune response to SARS-CoV-2. The samples were drawn from two sources: the first 160 participants of the ongoing ImmuneRACE study, and over 950 subjects contributed by 6 global collaborators. A de-identified subject ID, COVID-19 status, age in years and sex were almost always included in the sample metadata. Where available, HLA class I and class II types were taken from metadata supplied by the sample provider and were not determined by assay-based typing. Study-level results and caveats: The amount of clinical and demographic metadata varied by source and participant and was provided uncurated.

TCRbeta CDR3 regions were amplified from genomic DNA by means of the immunoSEQ Assay, a bias-controlled multiplex PCR. The original pipeline was this. The number of nucleated cells in each sample was estimated by amplification of reference gene primers within the assay. To quantify the absolute abundance of each unique TCRbeta CDR3 rearrangement, sequence reads were collapsed and filtered. For each sample, productive Simpson clonality was calculated as the square root of Simpson's diversity index over productive rearrangements. In TCRdb, the immuneACCESS table is reduced to in-frame sequences with V and J assigned. These tables do not hold every clone; where another copy was compared, an unresolved V gene accounts for under half, and the others remain unexplained. V and J calls and clone size are copied from that table; D and trimming were computed from the DNA. In this sample the table shows a few hundred thousand clones, roughly 90% of which occur a single time. Roughly 1.9% of the sample belongs to the ten largest clones.

The CDR3 sequence holds 17 residues, the cysteine and phenylalanine included. Of all the DNA, just the CDR3 is kept, 51 bases in frame from base 1. Trimming at the junction amounts to 6 bases on V and 0 bases on J, and the germline ends lie 15 bases apart. CDR1 and CDR2 are drawn from the germline V gene (reference sequence): LNHDA, SQIVND. The collaborating institutions used their own protocols to collect whole blood in K2EDTA tubes. For TCRbeta analysis, collaborator samples were shipped as frozen whole blood, as isolated PBMCs, or as DNA extracted from either sample type. Points on this clone: The antigen this receptor binds is unknown. No much larger clone exists at a distance of one base, and base qualities are not known.

This chain joins TRBV19 to TRBJ1-6, with TRBD1 as a weak D call on 5 bases. The receptor was derived from a man younger than 40 with active or convalescent COVID-19. The sequenced material came from peripheral blood. At the DNA level, the sequence is TGTGCCAGTAGCGCGGGGGATTCACGCTCCTATAATTCACCCCTCCACTTT. It translates to CASSAGDSRSYNSPLHF.